Below are 6 T cell receptor beta chains sequenced from a single sample in a study of CD8 T cells in ankylosing spondylitis. MiXCR, run by TCRdb on the 5' RACE reads, gives a single entry per CDR3 protein. The table includes about 150,000 distinct CDR3 sequences, roughly 44% detected once. Sequencing was carried out using synovial fluid, either unsorted or a sorted T cell fraction (not recorded which). These receptors originate from a male donor with ankylosing spondylitis.

The J gene is TRBJ2-3, the V gene TRBV29-1; 9 positions match TRBD2. Germline V gene sequence: CDR1 SQVTM, CDR2 ANQGSEA. The V and J ends lost 6 bases and 3 bases, in that order; junction bases with no gene match: 13. CDR3 length equals 16 residues. CDR3 sequence reads: CSVDTPLAGPTDTQYF. The CDR3 DNA reads TGCAGCGTCGACACGCCTCTAGCGGGACCTACAGATACGCAGTATTTT.

This clonotype was seen only once. This chain connects TRBV11-2 to TRBJ2-1; TRBD2 agrees at 10 bases. Germline CDR1 and CDR2: SGHAT and FQNNGV. The CDR3 runs 17 residues. V lost 1 base, J lost 4 bases, and 7 bases stayed unmatched. The CDR3 loop is CASSLVSGGRSYNEQFF. DNA for the CDR3: TGTGCCAGCAGCTTAGTTAGCGGGGGGCGCTCGTACAATGAGCAGTTCTTC.

The CDR3 coding sequence is TGTGCCACCGAAAAAGAGGGGTCCCCAGATACGCAGTATTTT. Protein: CATEKEGSPDTQYF. The V and J genes are TRBV6-1 and TRBJ2-3, with D perhaps being TRBD1 or TRBD2 (5 bases each). Trimming removed 10 bases from V and 4 bases from J, with 18 bases in between. The CDR3 is 14 amino acids. The germline gives CDR1 MNHNS, CDR2 SASEGT.

The rearrangement uses TRBV6-5 and TRBJ2-2, with TRBD2 matching over 12 bases. The germline V gene encodes CDR1 MNHEY and CDR2 SVGAGI. This CDR3 spans 16 amino acids. After removal of 4 bases from V and 8 bases from J, the junction contained 8 bases not matched to a gene. DNA for the CDR3: TGTGCCAGCAGTTCCAGCCGACTAGCGGGAGTTGGGGAGCTGTTTTTT. Encoded protein: CASSSSRLAGVGELFF.

The V and J genes are TRBV6-4 and TRBJ2-2; perhaps TRBD2 as D (6 bases). This CDR3 has 13 residues. V lost 2 bases to trimming and J lost 7 bases, with 8 bases between them. Germline V gives CDR1 MRHNA, CDR2 SNTAGT. CDR3 bases: TGTGCCAGCAGTGACAGGGAGGACGGGGAGCTGTTTTTT. Its translation: CASSDREDGELFF.

For the CDR3, the DNA is TGTGCCAGCAGCTTAGAGGGGGTACAGGGGTTCAATGAGCAGTTCTTC. Amino acids: CASSLEGVQGFNEQFF. The J gene is TRBJ2-1, the V gene TRBV11-2; 7 bases match TRBD1. V shed 0 bases, J shed 6 bases, and the junction held 8 bases outside the gene matches. The CDR3 totals 16 residues. The V gene's germline CDR1 is SGHAT and CDR2 FQNNGV.